This T cell receptor (beta chain) comes out of a study of shared clonotypes between healthy human individuals. Study context: Plates per donor: three CD4 naive, three CD4 memory, two CD8 naive, one CD8 memory.

With respect to this clone: Antigen unknown.

CD45RA+ naive and CD45RA-negative memory subsets were separated from CD4+ cells. The assay was immunoSEQ multiplex PCR, and TCRdb's table has in-frame clones only and misses some. The sample shows 400,000 to 600,000 clones, approximately 95% of them seen only once. This CDR3 contains 14 residues. Trimming took 2 bases from V and 3 from J, leaving 10 bases between them. The germline gives CDR1 MNHEY, CDR2 SVGAGI. Study-level findings and limits: Clonotype sharing among donors, it was expected, would be affected by sequencing depth. The generation probabilities recorded for non-shared clonotypes fell below those of clonotypes shared by all four donors.

This sequence was found in a woman in her 30s in good health. This rearrangement joins TRBV6-5 to TRBJ1-2, with TRBD1 as a possible D gene (5 bases). The sequencing input was naive CD4+ T cells sorted from blood. As for subset: CD45RA+ positively selected. The CDR3 sequence: CASSYLAGDYGYTF. CDR3 sequence (DNA): TGTGCCAGCAGTTACCTTGCGGGGGACTATGGCTACACCTTC.